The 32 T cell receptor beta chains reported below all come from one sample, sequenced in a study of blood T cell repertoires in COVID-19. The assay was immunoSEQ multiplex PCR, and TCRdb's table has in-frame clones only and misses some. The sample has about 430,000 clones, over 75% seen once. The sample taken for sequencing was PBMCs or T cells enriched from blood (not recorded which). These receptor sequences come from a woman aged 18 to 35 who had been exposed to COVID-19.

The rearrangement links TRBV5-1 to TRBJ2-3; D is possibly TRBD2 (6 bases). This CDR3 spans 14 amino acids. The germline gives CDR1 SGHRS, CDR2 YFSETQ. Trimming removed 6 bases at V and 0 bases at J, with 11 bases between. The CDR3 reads CASTPGTSTDTQYF. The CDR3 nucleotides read TGCGCCAGCACCCCCGGGACTAGCACAGATACGCAGTATTTT.

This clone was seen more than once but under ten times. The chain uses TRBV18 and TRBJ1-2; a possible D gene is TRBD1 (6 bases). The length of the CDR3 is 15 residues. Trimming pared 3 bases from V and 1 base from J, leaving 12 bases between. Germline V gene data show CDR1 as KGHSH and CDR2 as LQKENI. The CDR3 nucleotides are TGTGCCAGCTCACCGGACAGAAATTATAACTATGGCTACACCTTC. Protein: CASSPDRNYNYGYTF.

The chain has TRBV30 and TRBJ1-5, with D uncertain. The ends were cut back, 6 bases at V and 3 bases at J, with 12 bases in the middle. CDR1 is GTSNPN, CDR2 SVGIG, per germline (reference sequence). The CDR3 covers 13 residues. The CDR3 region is CACAMSDNQPQHF. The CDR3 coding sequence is TGTGCCTGCGCCATGAGCGACAATCAGCCCCAGCATTTT.

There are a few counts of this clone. CDR3 nucleotides: TGTGCCAGCAGCTTAGACAGGACAGGAGTGAATCAGCCCCAGCATTTT. Translated, it gives CASSLDRTGVNQPQHF. This rearrangement joins TRBV7-8 to TRBJ1-5; TRBD1 matches at 7 bases. CDR1 and CDR2 (germline): SGHVS, FQNEAQ. J gave up 4 bases and V 1 base, and 7 bases lay outside the gene matches. The CDR3 totals 16 residues.

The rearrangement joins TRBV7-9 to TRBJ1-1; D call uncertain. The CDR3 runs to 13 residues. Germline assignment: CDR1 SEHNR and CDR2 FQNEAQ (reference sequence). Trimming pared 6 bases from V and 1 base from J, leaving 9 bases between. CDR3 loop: CASSSTPNTEAFF. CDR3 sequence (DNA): TGTGCCAGCAGTTCGACACCGAACACTGAAGCTTTCTTT.

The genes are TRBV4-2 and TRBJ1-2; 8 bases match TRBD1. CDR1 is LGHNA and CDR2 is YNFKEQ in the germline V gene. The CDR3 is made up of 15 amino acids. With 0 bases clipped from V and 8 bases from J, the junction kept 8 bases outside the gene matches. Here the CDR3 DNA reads TGTGCCAGCAGCCAAGATCGGACAGGGTTGATCGGCTACACCTTC. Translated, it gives CASSQDRTGLIGYTF.

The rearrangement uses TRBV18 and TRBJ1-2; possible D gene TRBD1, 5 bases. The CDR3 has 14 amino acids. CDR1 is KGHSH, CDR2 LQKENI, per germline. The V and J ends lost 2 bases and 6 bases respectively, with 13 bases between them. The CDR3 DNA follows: TGTGCCAGCTCACCATCTAAGGGGAAGGATGGCTACACCTTC. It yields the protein CASSPSKGKDGYTF.

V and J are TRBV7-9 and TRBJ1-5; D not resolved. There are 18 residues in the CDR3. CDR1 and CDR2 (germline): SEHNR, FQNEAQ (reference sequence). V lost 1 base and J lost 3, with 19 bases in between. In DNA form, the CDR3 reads TGTGCCAGCAGCTTAGTCCTCGGAAGAGAGGAACACAATCAGCCCCAGCATTTT. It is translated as CASSLVLGREEHNQPQHF. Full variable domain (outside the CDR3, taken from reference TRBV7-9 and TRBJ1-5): DTGVSQNPRHKITKRGQNVTFRCDPISEHNRLYWYRQTLGQGPEFLTYFQNEAQLEKSRLLSDRFSAERPKGSFSTLEIQRTEQGDSAMYLCASSLVLGREEHNQPQHFGDGTRLSIL.

The CDR3 loop is CASSLSGGINTGELFF. Here the CDR3 DNA reads TGTGCCAGCAGTTTGAGTGGCGGGATTAACACCGGGGAGCTGTTTTTT. The chain combines TRBV6-5 with TRBJ2-2; tentative D call: TRBD2 (6 bases). V was shortened by 4 bases and J by 2 bases, with 14 bases between the two germline ends. Germline values: CDR1 MNHEY, CDR2 SVGAGI. The CDR3 is 16 amino acids.

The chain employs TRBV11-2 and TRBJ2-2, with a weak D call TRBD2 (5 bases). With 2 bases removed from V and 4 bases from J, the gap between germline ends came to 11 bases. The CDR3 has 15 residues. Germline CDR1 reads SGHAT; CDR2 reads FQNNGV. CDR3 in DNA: TGTGCCAGCAGCTTAATGGGAGTGGCCACCGGGGAGCTGTTTTTT. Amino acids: CASSLMGVATGELFF.

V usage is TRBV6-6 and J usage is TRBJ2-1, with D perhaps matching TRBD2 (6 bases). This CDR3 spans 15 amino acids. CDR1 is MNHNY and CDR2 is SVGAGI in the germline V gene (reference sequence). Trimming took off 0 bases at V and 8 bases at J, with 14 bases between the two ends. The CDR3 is CASSYSVIAEDEQFF. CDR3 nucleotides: TGTGCCAGCAGTTACTCGGTTATAGCGGAGGATGAGCAGTTCTTC.

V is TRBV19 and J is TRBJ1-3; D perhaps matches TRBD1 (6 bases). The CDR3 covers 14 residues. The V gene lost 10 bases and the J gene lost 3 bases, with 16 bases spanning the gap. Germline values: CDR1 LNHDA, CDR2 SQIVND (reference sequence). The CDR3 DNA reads TGTGCCACCCTGGGGGCCGGTAGTGGAAACACCATATATTTT. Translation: CATLGAGSGNTIYF.

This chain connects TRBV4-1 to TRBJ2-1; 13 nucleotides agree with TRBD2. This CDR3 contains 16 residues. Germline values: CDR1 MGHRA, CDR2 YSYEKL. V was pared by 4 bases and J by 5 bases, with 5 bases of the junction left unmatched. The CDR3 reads CASSPTGLAGDNEQFF. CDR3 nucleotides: TGCGCCAGCAGCCCCACCGGACTAGCGGGAGACAATGAGCAGTTCTTC.

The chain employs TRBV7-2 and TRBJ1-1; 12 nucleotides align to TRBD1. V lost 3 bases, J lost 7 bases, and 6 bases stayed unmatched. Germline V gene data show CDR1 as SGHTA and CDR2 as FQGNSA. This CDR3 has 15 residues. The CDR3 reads CASSFAGTGGNEAFF. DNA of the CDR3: TGTGCCAGCAGCTTTGCCGGGACAGGGGGCAATGAAGCTTTCTTT. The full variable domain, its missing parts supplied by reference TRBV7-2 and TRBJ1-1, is GAGVSQSPSNKVTEKGKDVELRCDPISGHTALYWYRQSLGQGLEFLIYFQGNSAPDKSGLPSDRFSAERTGGSVSTLTIQRTQQEDSAVYLCASSFAGTGGNEAFFGQGTRLTVV.

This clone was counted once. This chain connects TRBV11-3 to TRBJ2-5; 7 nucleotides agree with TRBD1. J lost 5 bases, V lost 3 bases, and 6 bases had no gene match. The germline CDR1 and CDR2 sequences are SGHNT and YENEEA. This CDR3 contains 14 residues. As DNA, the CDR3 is TGTGCCAGCAGCTTGCACAGGGGAACGGAGACCCAGTACTTC. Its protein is CASSLHRGTETQYF.

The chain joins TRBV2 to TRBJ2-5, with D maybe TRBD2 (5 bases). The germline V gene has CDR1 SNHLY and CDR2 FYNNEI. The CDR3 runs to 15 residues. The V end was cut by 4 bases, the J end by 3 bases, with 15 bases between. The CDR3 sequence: CASSGERTRKETQYF. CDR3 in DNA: TGTGCCAGCAGTGGGGAGCGAACGAGGAAAGAGACCCAGTACTTC.

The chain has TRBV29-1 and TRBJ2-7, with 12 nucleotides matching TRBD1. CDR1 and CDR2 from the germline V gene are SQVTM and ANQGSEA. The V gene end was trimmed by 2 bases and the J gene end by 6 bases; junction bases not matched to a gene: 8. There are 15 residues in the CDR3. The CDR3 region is CSVESPGTGGFEQYF. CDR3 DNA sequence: TGCAGCGTTGAATCGCCAGGGACAGGGGGCTTCGAGCAGTACTTC.

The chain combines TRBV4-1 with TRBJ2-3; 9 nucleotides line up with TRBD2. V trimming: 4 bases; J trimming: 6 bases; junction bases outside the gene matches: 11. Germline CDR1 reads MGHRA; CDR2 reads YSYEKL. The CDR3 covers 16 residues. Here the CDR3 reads CASSPPLAGRLDTQYF. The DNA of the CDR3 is TGCGCCAGCAGCCCCCCTCTAGCGGGGAGATTGGATACGCAGTATTTT.

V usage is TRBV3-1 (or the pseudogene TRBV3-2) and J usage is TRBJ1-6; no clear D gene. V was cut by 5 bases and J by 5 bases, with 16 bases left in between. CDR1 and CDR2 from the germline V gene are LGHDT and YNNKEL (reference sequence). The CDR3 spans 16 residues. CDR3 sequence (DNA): TGTGCCAGCAGCACTACACCCCCGCCTAATAATTCACCCCTCCACTTT. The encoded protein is CASSTTPPPNNSPLHF.

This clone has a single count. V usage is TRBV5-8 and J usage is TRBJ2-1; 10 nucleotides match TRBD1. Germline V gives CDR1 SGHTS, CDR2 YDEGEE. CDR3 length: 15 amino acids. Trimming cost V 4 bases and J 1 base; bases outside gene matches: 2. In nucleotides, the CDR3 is TGTGCCAGCAGCGACAGGGGGCGGTCCTACAATGAGCAGTTCTTC. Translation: CASSDRGRSYNEQFF.

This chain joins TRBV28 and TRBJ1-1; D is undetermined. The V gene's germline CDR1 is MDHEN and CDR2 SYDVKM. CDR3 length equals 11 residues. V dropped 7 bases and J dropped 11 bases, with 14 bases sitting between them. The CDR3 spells CASMSTDRAFF. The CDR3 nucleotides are TGTGCCAGCATGTCAACCGATCGGGCTTTCTTT.

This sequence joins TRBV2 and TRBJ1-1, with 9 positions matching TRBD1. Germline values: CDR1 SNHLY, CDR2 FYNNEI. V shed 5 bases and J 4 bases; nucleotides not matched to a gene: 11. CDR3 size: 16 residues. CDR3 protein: CASSFPPGQGGTEAFF. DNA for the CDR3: TGTGCCAGCAGTTTTCCCCCGGGACAGGGTGGCACTGAAGCTTTCTTT. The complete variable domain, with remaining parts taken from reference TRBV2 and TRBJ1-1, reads EPEVTQTPSHQVTQMGQEVILRCVPISNHLYFYWYRQILGQKVEFLVSFYNNEISEKSEIFDDQFSVERPDGSNFTLKIRSTKLEDSAMYFCASSFPPGQGGTEAFFGQGTRLTVV.

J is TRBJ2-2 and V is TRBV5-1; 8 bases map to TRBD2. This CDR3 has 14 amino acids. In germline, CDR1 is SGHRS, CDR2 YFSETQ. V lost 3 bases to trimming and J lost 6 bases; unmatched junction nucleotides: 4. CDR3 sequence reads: CASSSYSGAGELFF. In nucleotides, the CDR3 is TGCGCCAGCAGCTCGTATAGCGGGGCCGGGGAGCTGTTTTTT.

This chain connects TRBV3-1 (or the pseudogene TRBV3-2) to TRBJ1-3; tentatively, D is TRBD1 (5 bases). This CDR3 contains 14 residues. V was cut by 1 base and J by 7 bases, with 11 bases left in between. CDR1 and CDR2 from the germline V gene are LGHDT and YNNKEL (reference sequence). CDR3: CASSQVRGGNTIYF. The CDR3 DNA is TGTGCCAGCAGCCAAGTACGGGGGGGGAACACCATATATTTT.

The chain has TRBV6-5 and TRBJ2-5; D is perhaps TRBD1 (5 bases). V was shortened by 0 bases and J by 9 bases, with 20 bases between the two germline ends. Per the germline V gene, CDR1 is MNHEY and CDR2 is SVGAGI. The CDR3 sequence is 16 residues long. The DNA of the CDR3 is TGTGCCAGCAGTTACTCGAATACAGGCTCTCAGGTGGCCCAGTACTTC. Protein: CASSYSNTGSQVAQYF.

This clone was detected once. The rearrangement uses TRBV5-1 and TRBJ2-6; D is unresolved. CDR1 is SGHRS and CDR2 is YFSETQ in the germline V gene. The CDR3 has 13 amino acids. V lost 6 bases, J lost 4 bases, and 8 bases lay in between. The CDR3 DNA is TGCGCCAGCACCCCGTTGGGGGCCAACGTCCTGACTTTC. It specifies CASTPLGANVLTF.

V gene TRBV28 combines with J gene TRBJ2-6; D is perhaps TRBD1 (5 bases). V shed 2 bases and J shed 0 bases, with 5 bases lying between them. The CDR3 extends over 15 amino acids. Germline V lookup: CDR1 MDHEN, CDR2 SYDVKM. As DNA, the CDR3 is TGTGCCAGCAGTTTAGACAGCTCTGGGGCCAACGTCCTGACTTTC. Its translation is CASSLDSSGANVLTF.

CDR3 residues: CASSLPPGPQHF. The CDR3, as DNA: TGTGCCAGCAGTTTACCCCCGGGTCCCCAGCATTTT. The rearrangement links TRBV28 to TRBJ1-5, with D unclear. Deletions cut 2 bases from V and 10 bases from J, with 9 bases between. CDR1 and CDR2 (germline): MDHEN, SYDVKM. The CDR3 runs 12 residues.

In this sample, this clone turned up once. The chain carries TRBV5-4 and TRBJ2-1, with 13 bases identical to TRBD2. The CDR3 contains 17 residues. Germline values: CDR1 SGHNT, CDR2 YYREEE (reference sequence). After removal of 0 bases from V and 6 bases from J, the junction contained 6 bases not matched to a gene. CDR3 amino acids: CASSLERGLAGPNEQFF. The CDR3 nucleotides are TGTGCCAGCAGCTTGGAACGGGGACTAGCGGGGCCCAATGAGCAGTTCTTC.

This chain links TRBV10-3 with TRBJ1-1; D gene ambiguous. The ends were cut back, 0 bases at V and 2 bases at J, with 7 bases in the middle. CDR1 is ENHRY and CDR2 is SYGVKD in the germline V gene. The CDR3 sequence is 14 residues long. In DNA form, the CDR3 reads TGTGCCATCAGTGAGTCGTTCTTTAACACTGAAGCTTTCTTT. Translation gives CAISESFFNTEAFF.

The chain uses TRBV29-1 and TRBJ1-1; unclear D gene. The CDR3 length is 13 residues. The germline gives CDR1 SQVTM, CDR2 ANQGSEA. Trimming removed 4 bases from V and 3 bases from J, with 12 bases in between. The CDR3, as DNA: TGCAGCGTTGGACTCGCAGCAGACACTGAAGCTTTCTTT. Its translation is CSVGLAADTEAFF.

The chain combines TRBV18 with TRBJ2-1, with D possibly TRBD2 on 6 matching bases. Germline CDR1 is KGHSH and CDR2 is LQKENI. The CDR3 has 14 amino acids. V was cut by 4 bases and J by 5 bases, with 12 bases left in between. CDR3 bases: TGTGCCAGCTCACGGCGGGACGGAGACAATGAGCAGTTCTTC. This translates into CASSRRDGDNEQFF. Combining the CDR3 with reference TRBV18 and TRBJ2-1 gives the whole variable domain NAGVMQNPRHLVRRRGQEARLRCSPMKGHSHVYWYRQLPEEGLKFMVYLQKENIIDESGMPKERFSAEFPKEGPSILRIQQVVRGDSAAYFCASSRRDGDNEQFFGPGTRLTVL.